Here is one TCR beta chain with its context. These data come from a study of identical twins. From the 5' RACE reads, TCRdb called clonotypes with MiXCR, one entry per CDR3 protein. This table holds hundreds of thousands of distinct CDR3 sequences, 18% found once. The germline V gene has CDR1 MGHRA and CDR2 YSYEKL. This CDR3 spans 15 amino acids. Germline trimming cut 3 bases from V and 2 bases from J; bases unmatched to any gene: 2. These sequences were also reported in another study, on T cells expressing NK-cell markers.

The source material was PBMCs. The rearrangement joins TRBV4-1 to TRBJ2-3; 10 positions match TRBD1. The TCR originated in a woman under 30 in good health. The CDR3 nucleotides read TGCGCCAGCAGCCAGGGACAGGGGATCACAGATACGCAGTATTTT. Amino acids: CASSQGQGITDTQYF.